The entry below describes one TCR beta chain. What it binds is not known. This entry is derived from a study of cytomegalovirus exposure and HLA in healthy donors. Study results and caveats: Most TCR sequences were uncommon, yet certain public TCRs appeared in many donors. At a 0.05 false discovery rate, a later analysis found roughly 17,000 TCR beta sequences to be associated with HLA alleles.

This PCR relied on a set of 60 Vbeta primers and 13 Jbeta primers. The table came from immunoSEQ multiplex PCR; TCRdb's copy has only in-frame clones and leaves some out. This repertoire includes 150,000 to 200,000 clones. Germline assignment: CDR1 LNHNV and CDR2 YYDKDF (reference sequence). V lost 0 bases to trimming and J lost 3 bases, with 13 bases between them. This CDR3 region has 16 residues. The rearrangement links TRBV15 to TRBJ2-3; D is uncertain. This receptor was taken from a woman younger than 35 in good health and CMV-seropositive. Sequences were obtained from PBMCs. As DNA, the CDR3 is TGTGCCACCAGCAGAGATTTATCCTGGCCGACAGATACGCAGTATTTT. This sequence encodes CATSRDLSWPTDTQYF. Based on the CDR3 plus reference TRBV15 and TRBJ2-3, the full variable domain is DAMVIQNPRYQVTQFGKPVTLSCSQTLNHNVMYWYQQKSSQAPKLLFHYYDKDFNNEADTPDNFQSRRPNTSFCFLDIRSPGLGDTAMYLCATSRDLSWPTDTQYFGPGTRLTVL.